One and the same sample provided the 16 T cell receptor beta chains below, sequenced in a study of T cell responses to AZD1222 COVID-19 vaccine. Assay used: immunoSEQ multiplex PCR; TCRdb lists only in-frame clones, some missing. The table shows about 110,000 clones, with over 75% occurring only once. The starting material was peripheral blood, obtained on day 0 of MenACWY control vaccination. These receptor sequences come from an adult in good health.

A single count supports this clone. The chain carries TRBV2 and TRBJ2-3; perhaps D is TRBD1 or TRBD2 (7 bases each). Germline V gene sequence: CDR1 SNHLY, CDR2 FYNNEI. The V end was cut by 3 bases, the J end by 3 bases, with 10 bases between. The CDR3 is 14 residues long. CDR3 sequence: CASSDRGGTDTQYF. The CDR3 region has the DNA TGTGCCAGCAGTGACAGGGGGGGTACAGATACGCAGTATTTT. The variable domain in full, with the rest retrieved from reference TRBV2 and TRBJ2-3, is EPEVTQTPSHQVTQMGQEVILRCVPISNHLYFYWYRQILGQKVEFLVSFYNNEISEKSEIFDDQFSVERPDGSNFTLKIRSTKLEDSAMYFCASSDRGGTDTQYFGPGTRLTVL.

The chain links TRBV12-2 to TRBJ2-1; the D call of TRBD1 is as the table states it, not checked on the DNA. TRBV12-2 counts as a pseudogene. The CDR3 has 11 amino acids. The CDR3 protein is CASRWANEQFF. CDR3 bases: TGTGCAAGTCGATGGGCCAATGAGCAGTTCTTC.

The chain employs TRBV28 and TRBJ1-4, with D possibly being TRBD1 (5 bases). V was pared by 5 bases and J by 6 bases, with 22 bases between. The germline V gene encodes CDR1 MDHEN and CDR2 SYDVKM. This CDR3 region has 17 residues. CDR3 residues: CASSPPGLSGVDEKLFF. CDR3 DNA sequence: TGTGCCAGCAGTCCCCCGGGACTTTCCGGCGTGGATGAAAAACTGTTTTTT.

Regarding this clone: An end of the junction does not agree with germline; a read error may underlie this. This chain joins TRBV4-3 and TRBJ1-1; D is possibly TRBD1 (5 bases). Germline V CDR1 and CDR2: LGHNA, YSLEER. The CDR3 extends over 14 amino acids. The CDR3 here is CASSQVWGNAEAFF. CDR3 sequence (DNA): TGCGCCAGCAGCCAAGTTTGGGGGAACGCTGAAGCTTTCTTT.

This chain connects TRBV6-6 to TRBJ1-2; D is perhaps TRBD1 (5 bases). The V end lost 5 bases, the J end lost 4 bases, and 23 bases lay between the germline ends. CDR3 length equals 17 residues. The germline V gene encodes CDR1 MNHNY and CDR2 SVGAGI (reference sequence). Here the CDR3 DNA reads TGTGCCAGCAGTCCCTTGTCCCAGGGCCAACGGGGCTATGGCTACACCTTC. Its translation: CASSPLSQGQRGYGYTF.

The J gene is TRBJ2-5, the V gene TRBV9, with 8 bases lining up with TRBD2. V lost 3 bases to trimming and J lost 2 bases; unmatched junction nucleotides: 12. Germline V gene data show CDR1 as SGDLS and CDR2 as YYNGEE. The CDR3 is 17 residues long. The CDR3 DNA is TGTGCCAGCAGCGCCGGGGTCCGTCGGGAGGGGCAAGAGACCCAGTACTTC. Amino acids: CASSAGVRREGQETQYF.

The chain links TRBV20-1 to TRBJ2-1, with D unclear. Germline CDR1 DFQATT, CDR2 SNEGSKA (reference sequence). V was cut by 5 bases and J by 12 bases, with 11 bases left in between. This CDR3 is 10 amino acids long. The CDR3 here is CSADGHVQFF. CDR3 coding DNA: TGCAGTGCTGACGGCCATGTGCAGTTCTTC.

The chain combines TRBV5-1 with TRBJ1-2; D remains unclear. V shed 0 bases and J shed 4 bases, with 13 bases lying between them. The CDR3 contains 15 residues. The germline V gene has CDR1 SGHRS and CDR2 YFSETQ. CDR3 coding DNA: TGCGCCAGCAGCTTGGGGGTTTTCGGGATCTATGGCTACACCTTC. Translating it yields CASSLGVFGIYGYTF.

This clone was picked up a small number of times. V usage is TRBV19 and J usage is TRBJ1-3; D is unclear. The germline V gene has CDR1 LNHDA and CDR2 SQIVND (reference sequence). This CDR3 comprises 14 residues. V lost 8 bases and J 4 bases, leaving 15 bases between the germline ends. Here the CDR3 reads CASGVFGRGNTIYF. The CDR3 DNA is TGTGCCAGTGGCGTGTTTGGGAGGGGAAACACCATATATTTT.

The chain links TRBV5-1 to TRBJ1-1, with a weak D call TRBD1 (5 bases). Germline V gene sequence: CDR1 SGHRS, CDR2 YFSETQ. With 2 bases removed from V and 0 bases from J, the gap between germline ends came to 14 bases. The CDR3 runs to 16 residues. CDR3 coding DNA: TGCGCCAGCAGCTTCGGGGGGTGGTCGATGAACACTGAAGCTTTCTTT. It codes for CASSFGGWSMNTEAFF.

This sequence joins TRBV27 and TRBJ2-7; a weak D match, TRBD2 (5 bases). Germline lookup yields CDR1 MNHEY and CDR2 SMNVEV (reference sequence). The CDR3 is 16 residues long. With 4 bases removed from V and 1 base from J, the gap between germline ends came to 17 bases. The chain's CDR3 is CASSSLGGSISYEQYF. The DNA for the CDR3 is TGTGCCAGCAGTTCGTTGGGCGGGTCGATTTCCTACGAGCAGTACTTC.

The rearrangement joins TRBV10-3 to TRBJ2-3, with a weak D call TRBD2 (6 bases). The germline CDR1 and CDR2 sequences are ENHRY and SYGVKD. This CDR3 spans 15 amino acids. Trimming stripped 4 bases from V and 0 bases from J, with 11 bases between. CDR3 nucleotides: TGTGCCATCAGTGGTGGGACTCCAAGCACAGATACGCAGTATTTT. It is translated as CAISGGTPSTDTQYF.

In its sample, this clone was seen many times. V and J are TRBV5-6 and TRBJ1-1, with D tentatively TRBD1 (5 bases). Deletions cut 1 base from V and 7 bases from J, with 14 bases between. Germline loops: CDR1 SGHDT, CDR2 YYEEEE. This CDR3 comprises 14 residues. The CDR3 DNA follows: TGTGCCAGCAGCTTGTTTGAGGTTGGGGGTGAAGCTTTCTTT. Its translation: CASSLFEVGGEAFF.

The CDR3 coding sequence is TGTGCCATCAATAGGACTAGCGGGAGCAACTACGAGCAGTACTTC. This translates into CAINRTSGSNYEQYF. The J gene is TRBJ2-7, the V gene TRBV10-3; 13 positions match TRBD2. Germline loops: CDR1 ENHRY, CDR2 SYGVKD. With V trimmed by 7 bases and J by 3 bases, 6 bases remained unmatched. This CDR3 is built from 15 residues.

V and J are TRBV5-1 and TRBJ2-1, with D perhaps assigned TRBD1 or TRBD2 (5 bases each). From germline, CDR1 is SGHRS and CDR2 YFSETQ. Trimming stripped 0 bases from V and 4 bases from J, with 11 bases between. There are 15 residues in the CDR3. CDR3 coding DNA: TGCGCCAGCAGCTTGGCCGGGGACGATTACAATGAGCAGTTCTTC. It translates to CASSLAGDDYNEQFF.

This clone has just one count. The rearrangement links TRBV28 to TRBJ1-1; no firm D call. The CDR3 is 15 amino acids. Trimming removed 4 bases at V and 3 bases at J, with 15 bases between. Germline assignment: CDR1 MDHEN and CDR2 SYDVKM. The CDR3 nucleotides read TGTGCCAGCAGTTCCCCCCCCTCGAGAGACACTGAAGCTTTCTTT. It is translated as CASSSPPSRDTEAFF. The full variable domain, its missing parts supplied by reference TRBV28 and TRBJ1-1, is DVKVTQSSRYLVKRTGEKVFLECVQDMDHENMFWYRQDPGLGLRLIYFSYDVKMKEKGDIPEGYSVSREKKERFSLILESASTNQTSMYLCASSSPPSRDTEAFFGQGTRLTVV.